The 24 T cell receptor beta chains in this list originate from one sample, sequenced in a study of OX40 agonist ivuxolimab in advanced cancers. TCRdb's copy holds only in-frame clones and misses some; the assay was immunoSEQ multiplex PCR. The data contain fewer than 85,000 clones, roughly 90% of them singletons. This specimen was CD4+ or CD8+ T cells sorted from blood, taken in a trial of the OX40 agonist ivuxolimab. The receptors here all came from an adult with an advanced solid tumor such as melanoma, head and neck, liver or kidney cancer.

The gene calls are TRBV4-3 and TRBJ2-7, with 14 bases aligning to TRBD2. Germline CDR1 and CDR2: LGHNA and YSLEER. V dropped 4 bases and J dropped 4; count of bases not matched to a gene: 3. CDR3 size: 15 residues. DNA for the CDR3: TGCGCCAGCAGCCTAGGGACTAGCGGGGGTTACGAGCAGTACTTC. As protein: CASSLGTSGGYEQYF.

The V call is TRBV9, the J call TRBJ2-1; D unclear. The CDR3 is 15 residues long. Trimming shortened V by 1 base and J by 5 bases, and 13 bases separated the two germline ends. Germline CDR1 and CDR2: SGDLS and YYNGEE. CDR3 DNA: TGTGCCAGCAGCGTAAGATCCCTTCCTCACAATGAGCAGTTCTTC. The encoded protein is CASSVRSLPHNEQFF.

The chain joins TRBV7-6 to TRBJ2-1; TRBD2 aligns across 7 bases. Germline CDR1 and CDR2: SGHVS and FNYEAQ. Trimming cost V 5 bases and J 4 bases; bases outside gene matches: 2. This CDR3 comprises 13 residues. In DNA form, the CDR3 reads TGTGCCAGCAGCCTGGGACTATACAATGAGCAGTTCTTC. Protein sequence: CASSLGLYNEQFF.

The CDR3 sequence is CAISELGQGFDGYTF. The CDR3 region has the DNA TGTGCCATCAGTGAGCTGGGACAGGGGTTTGATGGCTACACCTTC. The chain employs TRBV10-3 and TRBJ1-2, with TRBD1 identical over 10 bases. The CDR3 covers 15 residues. V trimming: 2 bases; J trimming: 6 bases; junction bases outside the gene matches: 6. Germline V gene sequence: CDR1 ENHRY, CDR2 SYGVKD.

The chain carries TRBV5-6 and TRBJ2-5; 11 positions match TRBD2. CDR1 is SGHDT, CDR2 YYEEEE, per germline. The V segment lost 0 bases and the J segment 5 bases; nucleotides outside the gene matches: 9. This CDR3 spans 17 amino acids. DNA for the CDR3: TGTGCCAGCAGCTTGGAGGCTAGCGGGGGGAGATGGGAGACCCAGTACTTC. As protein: CASSLEASGGRWETQYF. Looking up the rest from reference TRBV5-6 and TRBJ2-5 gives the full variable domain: DAGVTQSPTHLIKTRGQQVTLRCSPKSGHDTVSWYQQALGQGPQFIFQYYEEEERQRGNFPDRFSGHQFPNYSSELNVNALLLGDSALYLCASSLEASGGRWETQYFGPGTRLLVL.

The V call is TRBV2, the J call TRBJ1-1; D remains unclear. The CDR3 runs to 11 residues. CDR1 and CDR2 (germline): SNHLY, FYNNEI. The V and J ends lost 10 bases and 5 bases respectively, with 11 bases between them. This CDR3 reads CANLLGTEAFF. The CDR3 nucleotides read TGTGCCAATCTGTTGGGGACTGAAGCTTTCTTT.

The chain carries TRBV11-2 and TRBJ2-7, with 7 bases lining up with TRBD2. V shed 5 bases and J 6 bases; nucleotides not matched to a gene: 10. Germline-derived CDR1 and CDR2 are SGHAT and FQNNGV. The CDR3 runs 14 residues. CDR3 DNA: TGTGCCAGCAGCAGCGGGGCCGCGGGCCCCGAGCAGTACTTC. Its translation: CASSSGAAGPEQYF.

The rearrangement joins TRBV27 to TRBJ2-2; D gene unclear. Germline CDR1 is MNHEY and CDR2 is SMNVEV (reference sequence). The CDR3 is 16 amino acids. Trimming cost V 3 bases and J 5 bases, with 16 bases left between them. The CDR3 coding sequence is TGTGCCAGCAGTTTCGCCATTTCCGTTACTACCGGGGAGCTGTTTTTT. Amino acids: CASSFAISVTTGELFF.

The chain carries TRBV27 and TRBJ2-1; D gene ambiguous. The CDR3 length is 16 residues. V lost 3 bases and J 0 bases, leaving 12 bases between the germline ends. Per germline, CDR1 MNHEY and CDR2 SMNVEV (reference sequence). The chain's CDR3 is CASSFLSFASYNEQFF. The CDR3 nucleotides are TGTGCCAGCAGTTTCCTGTCCTTTGCCTCCTACAATGAGCAGTTCTTC.

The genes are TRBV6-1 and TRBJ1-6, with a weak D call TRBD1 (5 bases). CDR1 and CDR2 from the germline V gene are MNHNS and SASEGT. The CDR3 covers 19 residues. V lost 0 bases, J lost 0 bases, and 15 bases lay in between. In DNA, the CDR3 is TGTGCCAGCAGTGAAGCTGCGGGACGAAAGAGCTCCTATAATTCACCCCTCCACTTT. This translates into CASSEAAGRKSSYNSPLHF.

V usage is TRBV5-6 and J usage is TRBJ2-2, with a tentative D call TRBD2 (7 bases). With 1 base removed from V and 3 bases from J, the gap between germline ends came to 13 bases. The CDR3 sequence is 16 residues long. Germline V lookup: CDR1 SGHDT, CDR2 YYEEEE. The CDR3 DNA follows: TGTGCCAGCAGCTTGATGGGGGGGCCCTACACCGGGGAGCTGTTTTTT. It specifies CASSLMGGPYTGELFF. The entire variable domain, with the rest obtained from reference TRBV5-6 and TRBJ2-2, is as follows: DAGVTQSPTHLIKTRGQQVTLRCSPKSGHDTVSWYQQALGQGPQFIFQYYEEEERQRGNFPDRFSGHQFPNYSSELNVNALLLGDSALYLCASSLMGGPYTGELFFGEGSRLTVL.

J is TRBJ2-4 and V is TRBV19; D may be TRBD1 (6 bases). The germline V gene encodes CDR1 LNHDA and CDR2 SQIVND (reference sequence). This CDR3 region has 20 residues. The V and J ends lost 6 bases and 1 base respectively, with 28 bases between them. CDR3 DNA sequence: TGTGCCAGTAGCAACCCTACAGGGTCGGATAGAAGCTTTGCCAAAAACATTCAGTACTTC. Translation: CASSNPTGSDRSFAKNIQYF. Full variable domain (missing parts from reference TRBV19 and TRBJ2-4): DGGITQSPKYLFRKEGQNVTLSCEQNLNHDAMYWYRQDPGQGLRLIYYSQIVNDFQKGDIAEGYSVSREKKESFPLTVTSAQKNPTAFYLCASSNPTGSDRSFAKNIQYFGAGTRLSVL.

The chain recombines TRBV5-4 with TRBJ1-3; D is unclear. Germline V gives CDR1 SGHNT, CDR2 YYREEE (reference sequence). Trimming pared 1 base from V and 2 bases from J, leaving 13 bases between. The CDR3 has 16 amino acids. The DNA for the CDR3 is TGTGCCAGCAGCTTGAGAGCGGAGGGTCCTGGAAACACCATATATTTT. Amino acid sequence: CASSLRAEGPGNTIYF.

This CDR3 reads CASSSHPDRGNAEAFF. Written as DNA, the CDR3 is TGTGCCAGCAGCTCTCACCCTGACAGGGGTAACGCCGAAGCTTTCTTT. V is TRBV7-9 and J is TRBJ1-1; TRBD1 matches 8 bases. Germline CDR1 and CDR2: SEHNR and FQNEAQ (reference sequence). CDR3 size: 16 residues. The V gene end was trimmed by 4 bases and the J gene end by 8 bases; junction bases not matched to a gene: 15.

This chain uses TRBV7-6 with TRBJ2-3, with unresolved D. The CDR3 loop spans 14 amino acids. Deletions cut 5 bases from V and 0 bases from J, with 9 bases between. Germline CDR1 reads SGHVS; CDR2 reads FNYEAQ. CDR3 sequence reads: CASSPVVSTDTQYF. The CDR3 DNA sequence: TGTGCCAGCAGCCCCGTAGTAAGCACAGATACGCAGTATTTT.

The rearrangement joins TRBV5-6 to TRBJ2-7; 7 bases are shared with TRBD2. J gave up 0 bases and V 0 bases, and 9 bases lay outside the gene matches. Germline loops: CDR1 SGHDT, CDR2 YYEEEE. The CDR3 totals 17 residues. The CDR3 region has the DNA TGTGCCAGCAGCTTGGGGGCTGCGGGGGAAAGCTCCTACGAGCAGTACTTC. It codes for CASSLGAAGESSYEQYF.

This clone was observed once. CDR3 sequence (DNA): TGTGCCAGTCTAAAACCGGGACAGGGTACCCAGCCCCAGCATTTT. It specifies CASLKPGQGTQPQHF. The chain carries TRBV19 and TRBJ1-5, with 9 positions matching TRBD1. The germline gives CDR1 LNHDA, CDR2 SQIVND (reference sequence). The length of the CDR3 is 15 residues. After removal of 8 bases from V and 7 bases from J, the junction contained 12 bases not matched to a gene.

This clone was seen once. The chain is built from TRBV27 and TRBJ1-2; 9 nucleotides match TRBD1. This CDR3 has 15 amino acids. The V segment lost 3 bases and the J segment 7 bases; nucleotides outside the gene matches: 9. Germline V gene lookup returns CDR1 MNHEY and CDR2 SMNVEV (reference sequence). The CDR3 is CASSFFGTGLSGYTF. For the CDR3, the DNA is TGTGCCAGCAGTTTCTTCGGGACAGGGCTTAGTGGCTACACCTTC.

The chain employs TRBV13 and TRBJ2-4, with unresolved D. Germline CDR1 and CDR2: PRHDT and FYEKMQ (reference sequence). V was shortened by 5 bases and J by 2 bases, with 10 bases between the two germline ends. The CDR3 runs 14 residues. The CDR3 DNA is TGTGCCAGCAGCCTGGGCCCCCCCAAAAACATTCAGTACTTC. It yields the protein CASSLGPPKNIQYF.

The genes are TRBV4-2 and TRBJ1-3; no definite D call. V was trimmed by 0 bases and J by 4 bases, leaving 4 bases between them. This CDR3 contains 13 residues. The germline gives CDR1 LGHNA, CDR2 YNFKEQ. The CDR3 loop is CASSQDPGNTIYF. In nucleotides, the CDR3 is TGTGCCAGCAGCCAAGATCCCGGAAACACCATATATTTT.

CDR3 DNA: TGTGCCAGCAGCCCACCTCAGGGGTTGGAGACCCAGTACTTC. Translating gives CASSPPQGLETQYF. The chain couples TRBV9 to TRBJ2-5, with D possibly TRBD1 on 6 matching bases. CDR1 and CDR2 from the germline V gene are SGDLS and YYNGEE. The CDR3 totals 14 residues. Trimming shortened V by 4 bases and J by 5 bases, and 15 bases separated the two germline ends.

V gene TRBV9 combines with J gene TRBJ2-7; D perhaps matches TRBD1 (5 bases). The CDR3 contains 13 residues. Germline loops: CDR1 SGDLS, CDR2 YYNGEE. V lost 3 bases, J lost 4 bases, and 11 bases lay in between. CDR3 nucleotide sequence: TGTGCCAGCAGCGGGCCAGGGCGATACGAGCAGTACTTC. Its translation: CASSGPGRYEQYF.

The CDR3 DNA follows: TGCAGCGTTGCAGGCTTTCGGGACACTGAAGCTTTCTTT. It specifies CSVAGFRDTEAFF. The rearrangement uses TRBV29-1 and TRBJ1-1; D ambiguous. The CDR3 runs to 13 residues. CDR1 and CDR2 (germline): SQVTM, ANQGSEA. V was pared by 4 bases and J by 3 bases, with 12 bases between.

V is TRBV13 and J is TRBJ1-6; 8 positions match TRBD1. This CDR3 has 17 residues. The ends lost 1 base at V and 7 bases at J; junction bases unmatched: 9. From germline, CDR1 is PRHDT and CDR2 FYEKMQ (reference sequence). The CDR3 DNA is TGTGCCAGCAGCTTAGACGGACAGCACAGGGGGAATTCACCCCTCCACTTT. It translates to CASSLDGQHRGNSPLHF.